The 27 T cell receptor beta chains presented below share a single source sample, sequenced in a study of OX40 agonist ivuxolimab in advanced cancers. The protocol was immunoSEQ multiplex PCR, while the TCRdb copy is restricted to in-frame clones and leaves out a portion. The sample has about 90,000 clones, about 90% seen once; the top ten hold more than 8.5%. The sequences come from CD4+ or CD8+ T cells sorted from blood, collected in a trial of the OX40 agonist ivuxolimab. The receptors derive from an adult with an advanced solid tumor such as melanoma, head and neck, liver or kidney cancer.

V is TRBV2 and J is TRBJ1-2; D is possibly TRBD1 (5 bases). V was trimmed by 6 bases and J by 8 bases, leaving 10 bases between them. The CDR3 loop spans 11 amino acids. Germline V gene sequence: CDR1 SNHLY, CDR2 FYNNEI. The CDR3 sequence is CASRPRVGYTF. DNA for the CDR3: TGTGCCAGCAGGCCCAGGGTCGGCTACACCTTC. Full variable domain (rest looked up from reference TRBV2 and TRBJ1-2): EPEVTQTPSHQVTQMGQEVILRCVPISNHLYFYWYRQILGQKVEFLVSFYNNEISEKSEIFDDQFSVERPDGSNFTLKIRSTKLEDSAMYFCASRPRVGYTFGSGTRLTVV.

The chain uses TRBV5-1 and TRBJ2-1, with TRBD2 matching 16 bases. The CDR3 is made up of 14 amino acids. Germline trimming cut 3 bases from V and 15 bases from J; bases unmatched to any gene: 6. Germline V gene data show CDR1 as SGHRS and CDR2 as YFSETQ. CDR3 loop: CASSSGTSGRAPFF. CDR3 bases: TGCGCCAGCAGCTCCGGGACTAGCGGGAGGGCTCCGTTCTTC.

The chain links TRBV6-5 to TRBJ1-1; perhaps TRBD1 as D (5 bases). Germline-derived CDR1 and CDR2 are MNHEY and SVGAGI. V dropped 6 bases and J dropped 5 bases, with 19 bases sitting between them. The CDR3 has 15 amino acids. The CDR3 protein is CASSLRWGERTEAFF. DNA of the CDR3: TGTGCCAGCAGCTTACGGTGGGGCGAACGGACTGAAGCTTTCTTT.

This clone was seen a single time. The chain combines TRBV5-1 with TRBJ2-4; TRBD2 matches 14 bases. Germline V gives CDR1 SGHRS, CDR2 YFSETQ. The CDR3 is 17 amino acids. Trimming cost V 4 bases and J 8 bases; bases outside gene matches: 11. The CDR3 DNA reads TGCGCCAGCAGCCTAGGACTAGCGGGAGGCCGGTGGGACATTCAGTACTTC. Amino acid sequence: CASSLGLAGGRWDIQYF.

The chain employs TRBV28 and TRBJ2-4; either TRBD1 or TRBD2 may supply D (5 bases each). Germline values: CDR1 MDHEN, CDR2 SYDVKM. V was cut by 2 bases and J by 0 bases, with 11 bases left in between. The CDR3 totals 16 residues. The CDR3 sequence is CASSLRGVQAKNIQYF. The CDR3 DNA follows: TGTGCCAGCAGTTTAAGAGGGGTACAAGCCAAAAACATTCAGTACTTC.

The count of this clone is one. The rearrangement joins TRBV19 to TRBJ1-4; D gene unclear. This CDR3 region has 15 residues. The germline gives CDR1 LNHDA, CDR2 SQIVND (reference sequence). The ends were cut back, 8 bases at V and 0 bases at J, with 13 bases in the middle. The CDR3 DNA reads TGTGCCAGTCTTCCGACGGACGCAACTAATGAAAAACTGTTTTTT. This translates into CASLPTDATNEKLFF.

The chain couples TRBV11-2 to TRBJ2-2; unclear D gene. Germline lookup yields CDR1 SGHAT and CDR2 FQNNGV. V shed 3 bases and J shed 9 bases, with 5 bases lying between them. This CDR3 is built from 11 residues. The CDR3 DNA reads TGTGCCAGCAGCTTTCTCTGGGAGCTGTTTTTT. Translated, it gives CASSFLWELFF.

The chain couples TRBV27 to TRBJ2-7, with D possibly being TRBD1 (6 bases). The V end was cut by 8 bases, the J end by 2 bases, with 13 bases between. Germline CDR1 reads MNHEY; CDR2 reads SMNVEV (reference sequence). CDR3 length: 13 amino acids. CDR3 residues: CASRSGTTYEQYF. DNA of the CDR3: TGTGCCAGCCGATCCGGGACAACCTACGAGCAGTACTTC.

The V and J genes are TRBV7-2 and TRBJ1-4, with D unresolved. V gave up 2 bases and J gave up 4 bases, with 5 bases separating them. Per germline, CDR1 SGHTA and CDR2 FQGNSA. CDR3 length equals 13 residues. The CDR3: CASSLHLNEKLFF. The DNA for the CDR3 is TGTGCCAGCAGCTTACACCTTAATGAAAAACTGTTTTTT.

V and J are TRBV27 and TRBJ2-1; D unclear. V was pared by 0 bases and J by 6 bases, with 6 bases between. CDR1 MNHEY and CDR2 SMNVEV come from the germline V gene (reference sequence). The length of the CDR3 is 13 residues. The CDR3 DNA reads TGTGCCAGCAGTTTATCCGACGTCAATGAGCAGTTCTTC. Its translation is CASSLSDVNEQFF.

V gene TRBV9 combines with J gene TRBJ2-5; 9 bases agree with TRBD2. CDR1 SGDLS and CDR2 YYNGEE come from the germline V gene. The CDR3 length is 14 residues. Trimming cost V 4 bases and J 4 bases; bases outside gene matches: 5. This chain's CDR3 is CASSTSSGIETQYF. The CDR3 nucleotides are TGTGCCAGCAGCACATCTAGCGGGATAGAGACCCAGTACTTC.

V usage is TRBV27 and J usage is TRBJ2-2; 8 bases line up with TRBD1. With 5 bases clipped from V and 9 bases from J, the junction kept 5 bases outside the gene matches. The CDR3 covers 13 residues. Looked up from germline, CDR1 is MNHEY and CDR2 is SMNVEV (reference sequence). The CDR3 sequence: CASSTPRGRELFF. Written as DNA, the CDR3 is TGTGCCAGCAGTACCCCCAGGGGGCGGGAGCTGTTTTTT.

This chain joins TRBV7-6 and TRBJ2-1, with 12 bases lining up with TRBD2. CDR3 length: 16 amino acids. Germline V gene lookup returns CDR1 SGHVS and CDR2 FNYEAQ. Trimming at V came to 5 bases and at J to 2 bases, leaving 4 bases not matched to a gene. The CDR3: CASSLGLAGTYNEQFF. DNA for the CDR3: TGTGCCAGCAGCCTCGGACTAGCGGGGACCTACAATGAGCAGTTCTTC.

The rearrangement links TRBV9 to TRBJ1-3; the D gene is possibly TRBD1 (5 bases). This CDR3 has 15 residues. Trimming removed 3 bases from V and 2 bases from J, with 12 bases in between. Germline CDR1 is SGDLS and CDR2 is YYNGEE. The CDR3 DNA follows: TGTGCCAGCAGCGGAACAGGCTTGACTGGAAACACCATATATTTT. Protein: CASSGTGLTGNTIYF.

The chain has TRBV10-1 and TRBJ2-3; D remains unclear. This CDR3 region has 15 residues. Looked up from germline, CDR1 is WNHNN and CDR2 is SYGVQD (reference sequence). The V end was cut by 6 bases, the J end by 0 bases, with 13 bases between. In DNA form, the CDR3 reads TGCGCCAGCAGCGGCCGAGACCCCAGCACAGATACGCAGTATTTT. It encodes CASSGRDPSTDTQYF.

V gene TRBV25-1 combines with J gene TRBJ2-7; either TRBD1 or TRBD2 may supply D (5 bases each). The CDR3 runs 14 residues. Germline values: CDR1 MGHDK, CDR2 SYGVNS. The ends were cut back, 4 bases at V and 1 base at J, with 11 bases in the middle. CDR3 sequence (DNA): TGTGCCAGCAGTGTCGGGACGGCATCCTACGAGCAGTACTTC. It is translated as CASSVGTASYEQYF.

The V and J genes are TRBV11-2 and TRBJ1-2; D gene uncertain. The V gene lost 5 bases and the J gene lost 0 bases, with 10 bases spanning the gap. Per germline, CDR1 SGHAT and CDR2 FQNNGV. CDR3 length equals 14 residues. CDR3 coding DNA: TGTGCCAGCAGCCCCCGTGCCGCTAACTATGGCTACACCTTC. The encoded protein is CASSPRAANYGYTF.

The DNA for the CDR3 is TGCGCCAGCAGCCAAGTTCCAGCGGGAGTCTCCTACGAGCAGTACTTC. Protein sequence: CASSQVPAGVSYEQYF. V is TRBV4-1 and J is TRBJ2-7, with 8 bases that match TRBD2. V lost 1 base to trimming and J lost 0 bases; unmatched junction nucleotides: 5. Per germline, CDR1 MGHRA and CDR2 YSYEKL. The CDR3 consists of 16 residues.

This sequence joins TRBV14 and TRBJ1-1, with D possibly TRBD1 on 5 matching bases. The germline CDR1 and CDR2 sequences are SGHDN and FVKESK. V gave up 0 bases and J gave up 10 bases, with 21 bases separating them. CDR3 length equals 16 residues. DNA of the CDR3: TGTGCCAGCAGCCAAGAATGGGGCCGACCGACTGGGGGAGCTTTCTTT. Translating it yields CASSQEWGRPTGGAFF.

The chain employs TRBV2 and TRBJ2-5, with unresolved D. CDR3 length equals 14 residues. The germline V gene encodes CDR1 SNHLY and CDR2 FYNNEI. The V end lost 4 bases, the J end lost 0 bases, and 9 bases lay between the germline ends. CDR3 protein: CASSGTGYQETQYF. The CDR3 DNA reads TGTGCCAGCAGTGGGACCGGGTACCAAGAGACCCAGTACTTC.

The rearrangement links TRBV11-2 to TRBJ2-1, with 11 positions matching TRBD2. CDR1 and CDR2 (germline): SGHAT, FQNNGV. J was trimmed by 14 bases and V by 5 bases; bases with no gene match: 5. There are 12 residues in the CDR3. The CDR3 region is CASSPGLAEEFF. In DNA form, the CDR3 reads TGTGCCAGCAGCCCGGGACTAGCGGAGGAGTTCTTC.

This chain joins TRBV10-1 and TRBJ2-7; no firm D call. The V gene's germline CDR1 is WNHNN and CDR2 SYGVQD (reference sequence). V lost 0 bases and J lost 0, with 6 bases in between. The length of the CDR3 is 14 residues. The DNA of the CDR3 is TGCGCCAGCAGTGAGTCGGTCTTCTCCTACGAGCAGTACTTC. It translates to CASSESVFSYEQYF.

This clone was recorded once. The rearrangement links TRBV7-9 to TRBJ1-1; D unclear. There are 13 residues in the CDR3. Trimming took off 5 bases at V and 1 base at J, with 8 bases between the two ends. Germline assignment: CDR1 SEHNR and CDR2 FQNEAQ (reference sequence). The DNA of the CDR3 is TGTGCCAGCAGCCCACCTGGGAACACTGAAGCTTTCTTT. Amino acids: CASSPPGNTEAFF.

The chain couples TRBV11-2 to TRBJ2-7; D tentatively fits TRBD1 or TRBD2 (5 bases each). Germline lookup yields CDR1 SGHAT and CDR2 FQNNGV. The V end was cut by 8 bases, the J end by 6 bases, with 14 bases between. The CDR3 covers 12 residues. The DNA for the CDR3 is TGTGCCAGCGTGGCAGGGAGAGGCGAGCAGTACTTC. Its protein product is CASVAGRGEQYF.

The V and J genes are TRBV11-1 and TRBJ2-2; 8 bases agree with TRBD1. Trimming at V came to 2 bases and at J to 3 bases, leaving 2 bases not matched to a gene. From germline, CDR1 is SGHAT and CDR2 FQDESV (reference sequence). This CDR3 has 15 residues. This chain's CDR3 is CASSLQGADTGELFF. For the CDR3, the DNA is TGTGCCAGCAGCTTACAGGGGGCGGACACCGGGGAGCTGTTTTTT. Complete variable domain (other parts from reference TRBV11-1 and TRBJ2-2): EAEVAQSPRYKITEKSQAVAFWCDPISGHATLYWYRQILGQGPELLVQFQDESVVDDSQLPKDRFSAERLKGVDSTLKIQPAELGDSAMYLCASSLQGADTGELFFGEGSRLTVL.

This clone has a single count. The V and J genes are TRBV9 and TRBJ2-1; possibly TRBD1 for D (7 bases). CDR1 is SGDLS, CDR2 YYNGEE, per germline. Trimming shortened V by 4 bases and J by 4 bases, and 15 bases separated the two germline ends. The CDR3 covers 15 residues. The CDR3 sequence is CASSPGGRTYNEQFF. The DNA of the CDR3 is TGTGCCAGCAGCCCAGGGGGGAGGACTTACAATGAGCAGTTCTTC. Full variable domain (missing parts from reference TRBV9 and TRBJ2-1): DSGVTQTPKHLITATGQRVTLRCSPRSGDLSVYWYQQSLDQGLQFLIQYYNGEERAKGNILERFSAQQFPDLHSELNLSSLELGDSALYFCASSPGGRTYNEQFFGPGTRLTVL.

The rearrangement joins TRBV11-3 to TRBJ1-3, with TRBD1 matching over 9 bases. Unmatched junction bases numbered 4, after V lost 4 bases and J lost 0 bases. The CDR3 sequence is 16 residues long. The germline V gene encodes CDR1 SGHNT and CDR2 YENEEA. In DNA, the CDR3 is TGTGCCAGCAGCTCCAGACAGGGGGGCTCTGGAAACACCATATATTTT. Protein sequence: CASSSRQGGSGNTIYF.